Below, one T cell receptor (beta chain) is given with its context. One entry per CDR3 protein, called by TCRdb with MiXCR from the RT-PCR reads. The top ten hold 6% of the sample, which has some 880,000 distinct CDR3 sequences, roughly 18% seen once. V lost 8 bases and J lost 1, with 11 bases in between. Germline V gene data show CDR1 as LNHNV and CDR2 as YYDKDF (reference sequence). The CDR3 loop spans 13 amino acids. These data belong to a study of patients and donors after allogeneic stem cell transplantation. The TCR sequence derives from a human donor who was either an allogeneic HSCT recipient or a stem cell or donor lymphocyte infusion donor (not recorded which). It is not recorded whose cells these are; they may come from a transplant donor. The rearrangement uses TRBV15 and TRBJ1-1; D uncertain. The sample was blood, either unsorted or a sorted T cell fraction (not recorded which). The CDR3 nucleotides are TGTGCCACCTCCAACAGAAAGAACACTGAAGCTTTCTTT. Translated: CATSNRKNTEAFF.